This TCR beta chain emerged from a study of cytomegalovirus exposure and HLA in healthy donors. The overall study: Among approximately 400 genotyped donors, roughly 81% fell in the Caucasian-associated ancestry cluster.

This CDR3 is 15 amino acids long. Germline lookup yields CDR1 KGHSH and CDR2 LQKENI. With V trimmed by 8 bases and J by 2 bases, 9 bases remained unmatched. Amplification used 60 Vbeta primers and 13 Jbeta primers. Sequencing used immunoSEQ multiplex PCR; TCRdb keeps in-frame clones, though not all of them. In the table there are 150,000 to 180,000 clones, roughly three quarters of which are singletons. This clone was counted a single time. This clonotype originated in a man aged 25 to 40 in good health and CMV-seropositive. The chain couples TRBV18 to TRBJ2-1, with 7 nucleotides matching TRBD1. The sequencing input was PBMCs. The CDR3 DNA follows: TGTGCCAGCGGGAACCGGGACAGAACCTACAATGAGCAGTTCTTC. It yields the protein CASGNRDRTYNEQFF.